The source of this T cell receptor (beta chain) is a study of CD4 T cells in relation to SARS-CoV-2 and coronaviruses. Looking at the study overall: Shared crossreactive spike epitopes were mapped to their HLA restriction.

J lost 7 bases, V lost 3 bases, and 10 bases had no gene match. The CDR3 is made up of 16 amino acids. Germline CDR1 LGHDT, CDR2 YNNKEL (reference sequence). CD4+ T cells from unexposed donors were obtained before the COVID-19 pandemic (2011-2018). On this clone: Its target is unknown.

The protocol was immunoSEQ multiplex PCR, while the TCRdb copy is restricted to in-frame clones and leaves out a portion. The profile covers some 69,000 clones, with 94% appearing a single time and around 0.15% taken by the ten largest. Study results and limitations: No crossreactivity against non-spike viral proteins was tested here. Samples before the pandemic and after infection were not matched within any donor.

The sequence came from a human donor in good health. The sequencing input was naive CD4+ T cells from PBMCs. Sample subset: naive CD4+ T cells isolated by negative enrichment. The chain links TRBV3-1 (or the pseudogene TRBV3-2) to TRBJ2-1; 9 bases are shared with TRBD2. The CDR3 DNA reads TGTGCCAGCAGCCACTCCGGGACTAGCAGGTGGAATGAGCAGTTCTTC. Amino acid sequence: CASSHSGTSRWNEQFF.